What follows describes a single T cell receptor (beta chain). The target antigen is unknown. MiXCR, applied by TCRdb to the reads, yields one record per CDR3 protein. The top ten clones hold 7.5% to 9.5% of a sample with around 350,000 distinct CDR3 sequences, roughly 18% of them seen once. These data are taken from a study of T cell repertoires in cytomegalovirus infection. Study at large: Both a matching HLA type and CMV infection were indicated by public TCR beta signatures. Study-wide findings and caveats: What dominated the ex vivo response were HLA-C-restricted CMV-specific TCR beta clonotypes.

Germline loops: CDR1 SGHVS, CDR2 FNYEAQ. The CDR3 runs to 18 residues. Trimming removed 5 bases at V and 7 bases at J, with 26 bases between. V usage is TRBV7-6 and J usage is TRBJ1-4; a weak D match, TRBD1 (5 bases). This clonotype was sampled from a human donor in good health (CMV status not recorded). Some clones in this sample may be carry-over from other donors' samples. Sequencing used PBMCs. CDR3 region: CASSGGRDRYQRGEKLFF. DNA of the CDR3: TGTGCCAGCAGCGGGGGGAGGGATCGGTATCAGCGTGGTGAAAAACTGTTTTTT.